This paragraph reports one TCR beta chain. Its antigen is as yet unknown. CDR3 length: 14 residues. V gave up 5 bases and J gave up 4 bases, with 11 bases separating them. CDR1 is MNHNS, CDR2 SASEGT, per germline. Sequencing was performed with immunoSEQ multiplex PCR; in TCRdb, only in-frame clones are kept and a portion is missing. The table includes 39,000 or so clones, 80% to 90% detected once. These data are taken from a study of OX40 agonist ivuxolimab in advanced cancers. Findings and limits, study-wide: Low normalized T-cell clonal expansion was additionally recorded for some nonresponders.

The sample consisted of CD4+ or CD8+ T cells sorted from blood, taken in a trial of the OX40 agonist ivuxolimab. The TCR originated in an adult with an advanced solid tumor such as melanoma, head and neck, liver or kidney cancer. This chain links TRBV6-1 with TRBJ1-4; possibly TRBD1 for D (6 bases). The CDR3 DNA reads TGTGCCAGCAGTATTACAGGGAGTAATGAAAAACTGTTTTTT. Residues: CASSITGSNEKLFF.